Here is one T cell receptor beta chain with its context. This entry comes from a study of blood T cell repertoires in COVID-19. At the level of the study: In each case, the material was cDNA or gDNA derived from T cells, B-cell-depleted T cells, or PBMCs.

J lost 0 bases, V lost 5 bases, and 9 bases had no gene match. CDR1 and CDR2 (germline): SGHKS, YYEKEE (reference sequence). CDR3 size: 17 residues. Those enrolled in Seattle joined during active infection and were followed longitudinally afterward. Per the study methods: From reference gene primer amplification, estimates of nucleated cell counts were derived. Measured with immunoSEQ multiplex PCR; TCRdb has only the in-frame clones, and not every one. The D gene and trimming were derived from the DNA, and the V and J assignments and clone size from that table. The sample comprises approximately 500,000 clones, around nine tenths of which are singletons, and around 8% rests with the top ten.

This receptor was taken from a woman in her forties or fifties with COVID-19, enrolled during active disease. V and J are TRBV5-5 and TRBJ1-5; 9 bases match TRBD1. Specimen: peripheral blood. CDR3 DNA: TGTGCCAGCAGGGCCGGGACAGGGTCCCTTAGCAATCAGCCCCAGCATTTT. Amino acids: CASRAGTGSLSNQPQHF.